This note documents a single TCR beta chain sequence. This clone was seen once. This clone's antigen is unknown. No much larger clonotype is one base removed from it; base qualities were not supplied. The data derive from a study of T cell changes during pregnancy in multiple sclerosis (dated by TCRdb to the late 2010s). About the full investigation: In women with multiple sclerosis, the researchers looked at how the T cell repertoire shifted as pregnancy progressed.

As encoded in the germline V gene (reference sequence), CDR1 is GTSNPN while CDR2 is SVGIG. Reading from cysteine to phenylalanine, the CDR3 counts 16 amino acids. CDR3 DNA is the only sequence kept; it has 48 bases, read in frame from the first base. Unmatched junction bases come to 13, with V trimmed by 7 bases and J by 2 bases. The library was produced with the immunoSEQ multiplex PCR assay. Drawn from immuneACCESS, this table holds only the in-frame rearrangements with V and J called that TCRdb kept. Clones are partly lost; checked studies trace under half to an unresolved V gene and leave the rest unexplained. The sample records 50,000 to 75,000 clones, around 91% of which are singletons. In total, the top ten clones hold over 1% of the sample.

The specimen was peripheral blood, collected after pregnancy. This clonotype was sampled from a female donor in good health, enrolled as a control in a pregnancy study. The chain links TRBV30 with TRBJ1-2, and TRBD1 matches 10 of the central bases. The DNA sequence follows: TGTGCCTCGGCCCGGGACAGGGGCCCCTTAAACTATGGCTACACCTTC. It is translated as CASARDRGPLNYGYTF.